This T cell receptor beta chain was documented in a study of shared clonotypes between healthy human individuals. The study drew its donors from healthy HIV-negative adults without recent acute infections or vaccinations. General observations from the study: The researchers took only blood, and tissue repertoires probably look different. The low donor count limited represented genetic and exposure-history diversity.

Some clones are missing from TCRdb's copy, which holds only in-frame ones; the method was immunoSEQ multiplex PCR. Here the sample spans roughly 2.5 million clones, about 92% being singletons. A note on this clone: Its specificity is not known.

Germline CDR1 and CDR2: SGDLS and YYNGEE. Germline trimming cut 4 bases from V and 6 bases from J; bases unmatched to any gene: 3. The CDR3 is 12 amino acids. Sequencing was performed on naive CD4+ T cells sorted from blood. Specified subset: CD45RA+ positively selected. The V call is TRBV9, the J call TRBJ1-2, with 7 bases fitting TRBD1. The sequence was collected from a man aged 18-30 years in good health. This CDR3 is CASSPGTDGYTF. The CDR3 DNA sequence: TGTGCCAGCAGCCCGGGGACAGATGGCTACACCTTC.